Listed below are T cell receptor beta chains from one sample, sequenced in a study of T cell changes during pregnancy in multiple sclerosis. The data were produced by immunoSEQ multiplex PCR, yet TCRdb's version contains in-frame clones alone and is incomplete. The data show tens of thousands of clones, with over 80% seen just once and around 2.5% held by the top ten. This specimen consisted of peripheral blood, obtained in the second trimester of pregnancy. Receptors were obtained from a female donor in good health, enrolled as a control in a pregnancy study. Both conserved end residues are part of each CDR3. D genes are given only for firm matches. Expanded clones are given a class, and other clones once, few, many or no size at all.

v_gene,j_gene,d_gene,abundance,CDR3nt,CDR3aa
TRBV21-1,TRBJ2-3,NA,NA,TGTGCCAGCAGCATCCCACACCGGGTGGGAGAGTTGACCTGGCCTAGCACAGATACGCAGTATTTT,CASSIPHRVGELTWPSTDTQYF
TRBV7-3,TRBJ2-3,TRBD2,NA,TGTGCCAGCAGCTTAAAAGCGGGAGGCCTAGATACGCAGTATTTT,CASSLKAGGLDTQYF
TRBV11-2,TRBJ2-2,NA,NA,TGTGCCAGCAGCTCCCTGGAGCGGTCCGGGGAGCTGTTTTTT,CASSSLERSGELFF
TRBV27,TRBJ2-5,TRBD2,NA,TGTGCCAGCAGTCGCCTAGCGGAGACCCAAGAGACCCAGTACTTC,CASSRLAETQETQYF
TRBV5-6,TRBJ2-3,NA,NA,TGTGCCAGCAGCCCCAGGGTCCCAGATACGCAGTATTTT,CASSPRVPDTQYF
TRBV15,TRBJ1-1,NA,NA,TGTGCCACCAGAGCGTACACTGAAGCTTTCTTT,CATRAYTEAFF
TRBV5-1,TRBJ2-1,NA,NA,TGCGCCAGCAGCTTGGGACTAGTGGGCTACAATGAGCAGTTCTTC,CASSLGLVGYNEQFF
TRBV6-1,TRBJ2-1,TRBD2,NA,TGTGCCAGCAGTGAAAGAAGCGGGAGGTCGAGCGAGCAGTTCTTC,CASSERSGRSSEQFF
TRBV28,TRBJ2-7,NA,NA,TGTGCCAGCAGTCCGGGGGACCGTGACACCTACGAGCAGTACTTC,CASSPGDRDTYEQYF
TRBV6-5,TRBJ2-1,NA,NA,TGTGCCAGCAGGGCTTCTTGGAGCTCCTACAATGAGCAGTTCTTC,CASRASWSSYNEQFF
TRBV27,TRBJ2-1,NA,NA,TGTGCCAGCAGTTCCTTACGGACTCCGGGGTACTACAATGAGCAGTTCTTC,CASSSLRTPGYYNEQFF
TRBV11-2,TRBJ2-7,NA,once,TGTGCCAGCAGCTTATGGGGGCGGGAGACTTCCTACGAGCAGTACTTC,CASSLWGRETSYEQYF
TRBV5-1,TRBJ2-5,TRBD1,NA,TGCGCCAGCAGCTTAACCGGACAGGGGATTGTGGAGACCCAGTACTTC,CASSLTGQGIVETQYF
TRBV9,TRBJ1-4,NA,once,TGTGCCAGCAGCCCGGGACATTTTAATGAAAAGCTGTTTTTT,CASSPGHFNEKLFF
TRBV5-4,TRBJ2-3,TRBD2,once,TGTGCCAGCAGCCCGGGGACTAGCGGGAGTACAGATACGCAGTATTTT,CASSPGTSGSTDTQYF
TRBV13,TRBJ2-7,NA,NA,TGTGCCAGCAGCTTTACCCTTAAGACAGCCACCGCCTACGAGCAGTACTTC,CASSFTLKTATAYEQYF
TRBV7-9,TRBJ2-7,TRBD1,NA,TGTGCCAGCAGTTCCCAGACAGGGGGTTCAAGATCTTACGAGCAGTACTTC,CASSSQTGGSRSYEQYF
TRBV7-9,TRBJ2-1,TRBD2,NA,TGTGCCAGCAGCTCGATAGCGGGAGGCTTAGGAAATGAGCAGTTCTTC,CASSSIAGGLGNEQFF
TRBV18,TRBJ1-1,NA,NA,TGTGCCAGCTCCGGAACCTTTGGACTGATGAACACTGAAGCTTTCTTT,CASSGTFGLMNTEAFF
TRBV21-1,TRBJ2-5,NA,NA,TGTGCCAGCAGCCGAATGACTAGACAAGAGACCCAGTACTTC,CASSRMTRQETQYF
TRBV9,TRBJ1-1,NA,NA,TGTGCCAGCAGCACTCGGTCGACAGCAATGAACACTGAAGCTTTCTTT,CASSTRSTAMNTEAFF
TRBV18,TRBJ1-3,NA,NA,TGTGCCAGCTCCCAGGGTTTACTTGGAAACACCATATATTTT,CASSQGLLGNTIYF
TRBV29-1,TRBJ2-7,TRBD1,NA,TGCAGCGTTCAGGGACAGTCCTACGAGCAGTACTTC,CSVQGQSYEQYF
TRBV7-9,TRBJ1-5,NA,NA,TGTGCCAGCAGCCAATCTCAGGGGACGGGCAATCAGCCCCAGCATTTT,CASSQSQGTGNQPQHF
TRBV6-5,TRBJ1-1,NA,NA,TGTGCCAGCAGTTACTTACAGACGAACACTGAAGCTTTCTTT,CASSYLQTNTEAFF
TRBV7-9,TRBJ1-4,NA,NA,TGTGCCAGCAGCTTAGCGACGGGACTTAGGGAAAAACTGTTTTTT,CASSLATGLREKLFF
TRBV28,TRBJ2-5,NA,NA,TGTGCCAGCAGTCGACCGGGACAGGGCATTAGCGGGACCCAAGAGACCCAGTACTTC,CASSRPGQGISGTQETQYF
TRBV18,TRBJ2-3,TRBD1,NA,TGTGCCAGCTCACCTGGACAGGGATCAGATACGCAGTATTTT,CASSPGQGSDTQYF
TRBV18,TRBJ2-5,TRBD2,NA,TGTGCCAGCTCACTGGGACTAGCCGAAGAGACCCAGTACTTC,CASSLGLAEETQYF
TRBV27,TRBJ1-2,NA,few,TGTGCCAGCAGTATACGATTCGGGGGTCATGGCTACACCTTC,CASSIRFGGHGYTF
TRBV7-3,TRBJ2-7,NA,NA,TGTGCCAGCAGCTTATACTCTTCGGGAATAGACCACCGGAGCTCCTACGAGCAGTACTTC,CASSLYSSGIDHRSSYEQYF
TRBV5-4,TRBJ2-7,TRBD1,NA,TGTGCCAGCAGCGCCTACAGGGGGCATTACGAGCAGTACTTC,CASSAYRGHYEQYF
TRBV6-5,TRBJ2-4,NA,NA,TGTGCCATCTGGGTGGGGGCTCGGGCCAAAAACATTCAGTACTTC,CAIWVGARAKNIQYF
TRBV6-5,TRBJ1-1,NA,NA,TGTGCCAGCAGTACGACCAGGGTGAACACTGAAGCTTTCTTT,CASSTTRVNTEAFF
TRBV7-9,TRBJ2-7,TRBD2,NA,TGTGCCAGCAGTCGGACTAGCGGGAGCTCCTACGAGCAGTACTTC,CASSRTSGSSYEQYF
TRBV4-3,TRBJ1-3,NA,NA,TGCGCCAGCAGCCACCGCTCTGGAAACACCATATATTTT,CASSHRSGNTIYF
TRBV7-7,TRBJ2-3,NA,NA,TGTGCTAGCAGCTTAGGCCGTTCGGTAACAGATACGCAGTATTTT,CASSLGRSVTDTQYF
TRBV7-9,TRBJ1-3,NA,NA,TGTGCCAGCAGCACAGGGAGCTCTGGAAACACCATATATTTT,CASSTGSSGNTIYF
TRBV19,TRBJ2-2,NA,NA,TGTGCCAGTAGTATATCAGGAAGGGGCACCGGGGAGCTGTTTTTT,CASSISGRGTGELFF
TRBV2,TRBJ2-7,TRBD2,once,TGTGCCAGCACCCAAGGGCAGAGCGGGGGTTGGTCCTTC,CASTQGQSGGWSF